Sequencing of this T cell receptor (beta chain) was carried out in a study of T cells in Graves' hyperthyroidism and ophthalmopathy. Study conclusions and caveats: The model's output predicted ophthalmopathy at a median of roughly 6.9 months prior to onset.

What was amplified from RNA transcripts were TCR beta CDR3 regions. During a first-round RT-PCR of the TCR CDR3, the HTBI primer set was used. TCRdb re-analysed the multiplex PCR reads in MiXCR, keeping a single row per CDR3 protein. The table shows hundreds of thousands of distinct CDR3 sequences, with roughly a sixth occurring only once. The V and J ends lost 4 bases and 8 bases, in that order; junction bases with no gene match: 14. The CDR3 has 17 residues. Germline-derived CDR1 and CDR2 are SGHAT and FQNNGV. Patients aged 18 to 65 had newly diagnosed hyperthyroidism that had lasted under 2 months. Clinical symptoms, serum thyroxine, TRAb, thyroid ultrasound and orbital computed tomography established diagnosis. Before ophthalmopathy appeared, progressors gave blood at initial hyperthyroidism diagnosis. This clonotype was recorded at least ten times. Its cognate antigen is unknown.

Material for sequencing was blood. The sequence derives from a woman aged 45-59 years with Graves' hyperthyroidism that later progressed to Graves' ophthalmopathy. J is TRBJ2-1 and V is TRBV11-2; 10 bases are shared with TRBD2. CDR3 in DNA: TGTGCCAGCAGCTCCGGGGTCGTAGCGGGGGGAGTCTATGAGCAGTTCTTC. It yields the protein CASSSGVVAGGVYEQFF.